Listed here are 8 T cell receptor beta chains from one sample, sequenced in a study of beta chain features in type 1 diabetes. Whole-study findings and limits: TCRB CDR3s were moderately but significantly shorter in Type 1 diabetes patients in all four CD4+ subsets.

What these receptors recognize is not known. The investigators reverse transcribed all of the isolated RNA, so they sequenced expressed TCRB transcripts. TCRdb's copy holds only in-frame clones and misses some; the assay was immunoSEQ multiplex PCR. Of around 240,000 clones detected, around 15% appear once; the ten largest clones hold approximately 0.087%. Source material: naive CD4+ T cells from blood. The receptors derive from a man aged 25-40 years with type 1 diabetes.

On this clone: Other DNA sequences in this specimen translate into the identical CDR3. The chain joins TRBV7-9 to TRBJ2-7, with unresolved D. The V gene's germline CDR1 is SEHNR and CDR2 FQNEAQ (reference sequence). The CDR3 covers 14 residues. Trimming took off 1 base at V and 1 base at J, with 8 bases between the two ends. The CDR3: CASSLGLTSYEQYF. CDR3 coding DNA: TGTGCCAGCAGCTTAGGACTGACGTCCTACGAGCAGTACTTC.

CDR3 amino acids: CSVGQETYEQYF. CDR3 nucleotide sequence: TGCAGCGTTGGCCAGGAAACCTACGAGCAGTACTTC. The chain links TRBV29-1 to TRBJ2-7; no clear D gene. Germline CDR1 is SQVTM and CDR2 is ANQGSEA. V lost 4 bases, J lost 2 bases, and 9 bases lay in between. The CDR3 consists of 12 residues.

This clone came up a few times. The genes are TRBV27 and TRBJ2-3; D is possibly TRBD1 (5 bases). Germline loops: CDR1 MNHEY, CDR2 SMNVEV (reference sequence). The CDR3 has 13 amino acids. Trimming took 3 bases from V and 3 from J, leaving 7 bases between them. The DNA for the CDR3 is TGTGCCAGCAGTTTTCGACAGACAGATACGCAGTATTTT. The encoded protein is CASSFRQTDTQYF.

This clone was detected a few times. The chain joins TRBV5-1 to TRBJ2-4; TRBD2 aligns across 7 bases. The junction had 9 bases not matched to a gene; V was cut back by 3 bases and J by 6 bases. Looked up from germline, CDR1 is SGHRS and CDR2 is YFSETQ. The CDR3 is 15 residues long. This CDR3 is CASSWDSGGRNIQYF. CDR3 in DNA: TGCGCCAGCAGCTGGGACTCGGGCGGGAGAAACATTCAGTACTTC.

This clone was seen a single time. The gene calls are TRBV9 and TRBJ2-3, with D uncertain. The CDR3 has 17 amino acids. Germline CDR1 and CDR2: SGDLS and YYNGEE. V was trimmed by 0 bases and J by 0 bases, leaving 14 bases between them. The CDR3 nucleotides read TGTGCCAGCAGCGTAGTCGGTGCAGTTACTAGCACAGATACGCAGTATTTT. Translation: CASSVVGAVTSTDTQYF.

Comment on this clone: Other DNA sequences in this specimen translate into the identical CDR3. This chain connects TRBV28 to TRBJ2-7; tentatively, D is TRBD2 (5 bases). CDR3 length: 12 residues. CDR1 is MDHEN and CDR2 is SYDVKM in the germline V gene. V was trimmed by 2 bases and J by 4 bases, leaving 6 bases between them. CDR3 protein: CASSLEGYEQYF. The CDR3 coding sequence is TGTGCCAGCAGTTTAGAGGGATACGAGCAGTACTTC.

This chain joins TRBV29-1 and TRBJ2-2; 7 nucleotides match TRBD1. The germline V gene encodes CDR1 SQVTM and CDR2 ANQGSEA. V shed 6 bases, J shed 7 bases, and the junction held 8 bases outside the gene matches. This CDR3 is built from 13 residues. The CDR3 DNA follows: TGCAGCGTGGAGCGACAGGGCGGCGGGGAGCTGTTTTTT. This gives the protein CSVERQGGGELFF.

This clone appeared a few times. This chain connects TRBV7-9 to TRBJ2-4, with D perhaps TRBD2 (5 bases). CDR1 and CDR2 (germline): SEHNR, FQNEAQ (reference sequence). The V gene lost 4 bases and the J gene lost 8 bases, with 12 bases spanning the gap. The CDR3 covers 13 residues. The CDR3 coding sequence is TGTGCCAGCAGCTCTAGAGGGATGGACATTCAGTACTTC. Residues: CASSSRGMDIQYF.